These 11 T cell receptor beta chains were sequenced from one sample in a study of cytomegalovirus exposure and HLA in healthy donors. Vbeta (60) and Jbeta (13) primers were used in the PCR. Repertoires were generated with immunoSEQ multiplex PCR, while TCRdb's copy carries only in-frame clones and drops some. This repertoire shows roughly 190,000 clones, about three quarters found once; its top ten account for over 2%. What was sequenced was PBMCs. These receptors all stem from a woman aged 25 to 39 in good health and CMV-seropositive.

The J gene is TRBJ2-2, the V gene TRBV18, with a weak D call TRBD1 (5 bases). The CDR3 totals 16 residues. V lost 6 bases and J 2 bases, leaving 16 bases between the germline ends. Germline CDR1 reads KGHSH; CDR2 reads LQKENI. CDR3 amino acids: CASSLTSRANTGELFF. The DNA of the CDR3 is TGTGCCAGCTCCCTAACCAGCAGGGCAAACACCGGGGAGCTGTTTTTT.

The V call is TRBV7-8, the J call TRBJ2-5; no definite D call. This CDR3 has 13 residues. Germline loops: CDR1 SGHVS, CDR2 FQNEAQ. Trimming took 2 bases from V and 10 from J, leaving 14 bases between them. The DNA of the CDR3 is TGTGCCAGCAGCTTATACAGTGACCTTGACCAGTACTTC. It translates to CASSLYSDLDQYF.

V and J are TRBV5-4 and TRBJ2-7; D possibly corresponds to TRBD2 (6 bases). The V and J ends lost 4 bases and 1 base respectively, with 15 bases between them. This CDR3 is 15 amino acids long. The germline V gene has CDR1 SGHNT and CDR2 YYREEE (reference sequence). The CDR3 coding sequence is TGTGCCAGCAGCCCGGGGGTAGGCAAATCCTACGAGCAGTACTTC. This encodes CASSPGVGKSYEQYF.

The sample holds one count of this clone. This sequence joins TRBV28 and TRBJ1-3, with 7 bases fitting TRBD1. V trimming: 4 bases; J trimming: 0 bases; junction bases outside the gene matches: 9. Germline CDR1 reads MDHEN; CDR2 reads SYDVKM. The CDR3 has 17 amino acids. This CDR3 is CASSSPGQVHSGNTIYF. The CDR3 DNA reads TGTGCCAGCAGTTCCCCCGGACAGGTTCACTCTGGAAACACCATATATTTT.

The chain combines TRBV5-1 with TRBJ2-7, with TRBD2 matching 11 bases. Trimming at V came to 4 bases and at J to 2 bases, leaving 5 bases not matched to a gene. There are 15 residues in the CDR3. CDR1 SGHRS and CDR2 YFSETQ come from the germline V gene. This CDR3 is CASSRGTSGTYEQYF. The CDR3 coding sequence is TGCGCCAGCAGCAGGGGGACTAGCGGAACCTACGAGCAGTACTTC.

This sequence joins TRBV5-4 and TRBJ2-5, with 15 bases aligning to TRBD2. V dropped 5 bases and J dropped 5; count of bases not matched to a gene: 7. Germline values: CDR1 SGHNT, CDR2 YYREEE (reference sequence). The CDR3 extends over 16 amino acids. Here the CDR3 DNA reads TGTGCCAGCAGATCGGGACTAGCGGGAGGTGGGGAGACCCAGTACTTC. It translates to CASRSGLAGGGETQYF.

V usage is TRBV11-2 and J usage is TRBJ2-3; TRBD1 matches at 7 bases. V lost 5 bases to trimming and J lost 2 bases; unmatched junction nucleotides: 7. This CDR3 has 15 amino acids. Germline loops: CDR1 SGHAT, CDR2 FQNNGV. Written as DNA, the CDR3 is TGTGCCAGCAGCCCCTTGGACAGGACCACAGATACGCAGTATTTT. Its protein product is CASSPLDRTTDTQYF.

The chain carries TRBV7-3 and TRBJ1-1, with 10 bases lining up with TRBD1. With V trimmed by 0 bases and J by 5 bases, 3 bases remained unmatched. CDR3 length equals 15 residues. Germline V gene data show CDR1 as SGHTA and CDR2 as FQGTGA. The DNA of the CDR3 is TGTGCCAGCAGCTTAACGGGACAGGGGATTACTGAAGCTTTCTTT. It specifies CASSLTGQGITEAFF. The full variable domain, rest sourced from reference TRBV7-3 and TRBJ1-1, is GAGVSQTPSNKVTEKGKYVELRCDPISGHTALYWYRQSLGQGPEFLIYFQGTGAADDSGLPNDRFFAVRPEGSVSTLKIQRTERGDSAVYLCASSLTGQGITEAFFGQGTRLTVV.

The rearrangement uses TRBV7-2 and TRBJ2-5; D gene ambiguous. The CDR3 spans 13 residues. Germline V lookup: CDR1 SGHTA, CDR2 FQGNSA. The V end was cut by 2 bases, the J end by 7 bases, with 11 bases between. CDR3 residues: CASSLKGPGTQYF. In DNA form, the CDR3 reads TGTGCCAGCAGCTTAAAAGGCCCAGGGACCCAGTACTTC.

Written as DNA, the CDR3 is TGCGCCAGCAGCTTGGGGGGGGACCGCCGGTATGGCTACACCTTC. Amino acids: CASSLGGDRRYGYTF. The rearrangement links TRBV5-1 to TRBJ1-2, with D perhaps matching TRBD1 (5 bases). With 0 bases removed from V and 5 bases from J, the gap between germline ends came to 14 bases. The CDR3 contains 15 residues. Germline V gene lookup returns CDR1 SGHRS and CDR2 YFSETQ.

The V and J genes are TRBV11-3 and TRBJ1-1, with 7 bases lining up with TRBD1. Germline V lookup: CDR1 SGHNT, CDR2 YENEEA. Trimming took 5 bases from V and 4 from J; bases not matched to a gene: 4. CDR3 length: 13 residues. CDR3 in DNA: TGTGCCAGCAGCGACAGGGAGTCCACTGAAGCTTTCTTT. It is translated as CASSDRESTEAFF.